The 20 T cell receptor beta chains in this list originate from one sample, sequenced in a study of blood T cell repertoires in COVID-19. Data came from immunoSEQ multiplex PCR; TCRdb stores just in-frame clones and leaves some out. The table shows almost 55,000 clones, with 90% occurring only once. Sequenced sample: peripheral blood. The receptors were gathered from a woman aged 40 to 49 with active COVID-19.

In DNA, the CDR3 is TGCGCCAGCAGCTCGGCCGGGACAGGGGTCGGGGAGCTGTTTTTT. Residues: CASSSAGTGVGELFF. The chain employs TRBV5-1 and TRBJ2-2, with TRBD1 matching 10 bases. Germline trimming cut 3 bases from V and 7 bases from J; bases unmatched to any gene: 6. Germline V gene lookup returns CDR1 SGHRS and CDR2 YFSETQ. This CDR3 is 15 amino acids long. The entire variable domain, with the rest obtained from reference TRBV5-1 and TRBJ2-2, is as follows: KAGVTQTPRYLIKTRGQQVTLSCSPISGHRSVSWYQQTPGQGLQFLFEYFSETQRNKGNFPGRFSGRQFSNSRSEMNVSTLELGDSALYLCASSSAGTGVGELFFGEGSRLTVL.

The chain combines TRBV5-1 with TRBJ1-3; no clear D. V shed 0 bases and J shed 3 bases, with 7 bases lying between them. The germline V gene has CDR1 SGHRS and CDR2 YFSETQ. The CDR3 is 14 amino acids. The CDR3 reads CASSLGGFGNTIYF. The CDR3 DNA is TGCGCCAGCAGCTTGGGAGGGTTTGGAAACACCATATATTTT.

V and J are TRBV9 and TRBJ2-5; TRBD1 might be the D (6 bases). Germline V lookup: CDR1 SGDLS, CDR2 YYNGEE. V was pared by 2 bases and J by 3 bases, with 14 bases between. The CDR3 totals 15 residues. CDR3 sequence reads: CASSVATGMEETQYF. CDR3 nucleotides: TGTGCCAGCAGCGTTGCTACAGGGATGGAAGAGACCCAGTACTTC.

The chain's CDR3 is CASSLFDSSYEQYF. CDR3 nucleotides: TGTGCCAGCAGCTTGTTTGACAGCTCCTACGAGCAGTACTTC. The chain combines TRBV5-4 with TRBJ2-7, with D possibly being TRBD1 (5 bases). This CDR3 has 14 amino acids. The V end was cut by 1 base, the J end by 0 bases, with 8 bases between. Germline CDR1 is SGHNT and CDR2 is YYREEE (reference sequence).

This chain joins TRBV10-3 and TRBJ2-7, with D perhaps TRBD1 (5 bases). This CDR3 has 14 amino acids. Between the trimmed V and J ends, which lost 0 bases and 5 bases, there was a span of 11 bases. CDR1 ENHRY and CDR2 SYGVKD come from the germline V gene. CDR3 region: CAISESAGYDEQYF. CDR3 nucleotides: TGTGCCATCAGTGAGTCTGCAGGGTACGACGAGCAGTACTTC.

In this sample, this clone turned up once. The chain recombines TRBV9 with TRBJ2-1; 8 nucleotides line up with TRBD2. The CDR3 covers 16 residues. The germline gives CDR1 SGDLS, CDR2 YYNGEE. V shed 3 bases and J 4 bases; nucleotides not matched to a gene: 9. The CDR3 region is CASSDPSGGEYNEQFF. The CDR3 nucleotides are TGTGCCAGCAGCGACCCCAGCGGGGGAGAATACAATGAGCAGTTCTTC.

This clone came up a few times. CDR3 bases: TGTGCCAGCTCACCACCCAGCGGGCCTGGAACTGAAGCTTTCTTT. It translates to CASSPPSGPGTEAFF. V gene TRBV18 combines with J gene TRBJ1-1, with D hard to call. This CDR3 is 15 amino acids long. Germline V gene lookup returns CDR1 KGHSH and CDR2 LQKENI. V lost 0 bases and J 5 bases, leaving 13 bases between the germline ends.

V and J are TRBV19 and TRBJ2-7; TRBD2 might be the D (6 bases). V was clipped by 6 bases and J by 5 bases, with 14 bases between them. CDR1 and CDR2 from the germline V gene are LNHDA and SQIVND (reference sequence). CDR3 length: 13 amino acids. In DNA, the CDR3 is TGTGCCAGTAGGGGAGGCAGGTCCGACGAGCAGTACTTC. Amino acids: CASRGGRSDEQYF.

To note about this clone: The junction departs from the called germline gene at one end, perhaps through a read error. This chain connects TRBV14 to TRBJ2-7; D possibly corresponds to TRBD2 (5 bases). The CDR3 has 15 amino acids. Germline CDR1 and CDR2: SGHDN and FVKESK. In DNA form, the CDR3 reads TGTGCCAGCAGCCAAGGATCGCGAGGGTACTACAAGCAGTACTTC. Translated: CASSQGSRGYYKQYF.

This clone has a single count. The genes are TRBV7-3 and TRBJ2-2; no clear D gene. V dropped 1 base and J dropped 3 bases, with 3 bases sitting between them. Germline V gives CDR1 SGHTA, CDR2 FQGTGA. CDR3 length: 13 amino acids. The CDR3 DNA reads as TGTGCCAGCAGCTTAAGGCACACCGGGGAGCTGTTTTTT. Translation: CASSLRHTGELFF. Full variable domain (outside the CDR3, taken from reference TRBV7-3 and TRBJ2-2): GAGVSQTPSNKVTEKGKYVELRCDPISGHTALYWYRQSLGQGPEFLIYFQGTGAADDSGLPNDRFFAVRPEGSVSTLKIQRTERGDSAVYLCASSLRHTGELFFGEGSRLTVL.

The J gene is TRBJ2-5, the V gene TRBV2; D is possibly TRBD2 (7 bases). The CDR3 has 15 amino acids. The V end lost 5 bases, the J end lost 5 bases, and 18 bases lay between the germline ends. Germline V gene lookup returns CDR1 SNHLY and CDR2 FYNNEI. In DNA, the CDR3 is TGTGCCAGCAGTAAGGTTCGGGGCGGGGGCGAGACCCAGTACTTC. It specifies CASSKVRGGGETQYF.

V usage is TRBV9 and J usage is TRBJ1-3; 8 positions agree with TRBD1. This CDR3 contains 15 residues. With 3 bases clipped from V and 6 bases from J, the junction kept 8 bases outside the gene matches. The germline CDR1 and CDR2 sequences are SGDLS and YYNGEE. As DNA, the CDR3 is TGTGCCAGCAGCGCCGACAGGGGTTTGGAAAACACCATATATTTT. This codes for CASSADRGLENTIYF. The complete variable domain, with remaining parts taken from reference TRBV9 and TRBJ1-3, reads DSGVTQTPKHLITATGQRVTLRCSPRSGDLSVYWYQQSLDQGLQFLIQYYNGEERAKGNILERFSAQQFPDLHSELNLSSLELGDSALYFCASSADRGLENTIYFGEGSWLTVV.

The rearrangement uses TRBV5-1 and TRBJ2-2; perhaps TRBD2 as D (7 bases). In germline, CDR1 is SGHRS, CDR2 YFSETQ. The CDR3 loop spans 15 amino acids. Trimming took 4 bases from V and 4 from J, leaving 14 bases between them. CDR3 sequence: CASSTGGGATGELFF. In DNA form, the CDR3 reads TGCGCCAGCAGCACTGGAGGGGGGGCCACCGGGGAGCTGTTTTTT.

V is TRBV7-9 and J is TRBJ1-2, with a weak D call TRBD1 (5 bases). Germline CDR1 is SEHNR and CDR2 is FQNEAQ (reference sequence). There are 16 residues in the CDR3. V lost 1 base and J 5 bases, leaving 17 bases between the germline ends. The DNA of the CDR3 is TGTGCCAGCAGCTTAGTACTACGAGACAGAGCTTATGGCTACACCTTC. It encodes CASSLVLRDRAYGYTF.

The chain couples TRBV12-3 or TRBV12-4 to TRBJ2-7; D gene uncertain. The CDR3 has 11 amino acids. The germline V and J ends were trimmed by 4 bases and 4 bases, with 5 bases remaining between them. The CDR3 loop is CASSSGYEQYF. The CDR3 DNA is TGTGCCAGCAGTTCCGGGTACGAGCAGTACTTC.

This chain uses TRBV5-6 with TRBJ1-5; maybe TRBD1 (6 bases). Between the trimmed V and J ends, which lost 4 bases and 0 bases, there was a span of 23 bases. Germline V gene lookup returns CDR1 SGHDT and CDR2 YYEEEE. This CDR3 has 19 amino acids. CDR3 in amino acids: CASSLSTGPSLYSNQPQHF. CDR3 bases: TGTGCCAGCAGCCTATCCACAGGGCCCTCGTTATATAGCAATCAGCCCCAGCATTTT.

The chain recombines TRBV2 with TRBJ2-1; possibly TRBD1 for D (6 bases). CDR1 SNHLY and CDR2 FYNNEI come from the germline V gene. V was clipped by 6 bases and J by 3 bases, with 12 bases between them. This CDR3 is built from 14 residues. CDR3 region: CASRSGQNYNEQFF. The CDR3 bases are TGTGCCAGCAGATCAGGACAGAACTACAATGAGCAGTTCTTC.

CDR3 DNA sequence: TGCGCCAGCAGCTCCAACCCCGGACTAGCGGGTGTAGGCCAAGAGACCCAGTACTTC. It codes for CASSSNPGLAGVGQETQYF. The genes are TRBV5-1 and TRBJ2-5, with 11 positions matching TRBD2. Germline lookup yields CDR1 SGHRS and CDR2 YFSETQ. The junction had 14 bases not matched to a gene; V was cut back by 3 bases and J by 1 base. The CDR3 is made up of 19 amino acids.

This chain connects TRBV4-2 to TRBJ1-1; 7 bases fit TRBD1. This CDR3 is built from 15 residues. Germline V gene sequence: CDR1 LGHNA, CDR2 YNFKEQ. V trimming: 4 bases; J trimming: 0 bases; junction bases outside the gene matches: 5. This chain's CDR3 is CASSRQDRLNTEAFF. The CDR3 DNA is TGTGCCAGCAGCCGACAGGACAGGTTGAACACTGAAGCTTTCTTT.

The chain recombines TRBV10-3 with TRBJ1-2; D remains unclear. The CDR3 consists of 14 residues. In germline, CDR1 is ENHRY, CDR2 SYGVKD. The V end lost 0 bases, the J end lost 4 bases, and 9 bases lay between the germline ends. As DNA, the CDR3 is TGTGCCATCAGTGAGTCTGGGCAGAGCTATGGCTACACCTTC. Amino acids: CAISESGQSYGYTF.